These 20 T cell receptor beta chains were all obtained from the same sample, sequenced in a study of response to subunit inactivated influenza vaccine. TCRdb re-derived calls from the RT-PCR reads in MiXCR, one entry per CDR3 protein. The table includes 650,000 or so distinct CDR3 sequences, roughly 15% detected once. The sample consisted of PBMCs from blood, taken 14 days before vaccination. The receptor source for this set is a man aged 50-60 years who received an inactivated influenza vaccine.

The V gene is TRBV4-3, the J gene TRBJ1-5; no definite D call. The CDR3 has 14 residues. The V and J ends lost 0 bases and 6 bases respectively, with 9 bases between them. Germline loops: CDR1 LGHNA, CDR2 YSLEER. The CDR3 reads CASSQELGIQPQHF. The CDR3 DNA reads as TGCGCCAGCAGCCAAGAATTGGGTATTCAGCCCCAGCATTTT.

In this sample, this clonotype turned up a few times. The chain uses TRBV6-2 or TRBV6-3 and TRBJ2-7, with a weak D call TRBD1 (7 bases). The CDR3 spans 16 residues. V lost 0 bases, J lost 2 bases, and 14 bases lay in between. CDR1 is MNHEY, CDR2 SVGEGT, per germline. The DNA for the CDR3 is TGTGCCAGCAGTTACTCGGGAACAGGGGAGGCCTACGAGCAGTACTTC. Amino acid sequence: CASSYSGTGEAYEQYF.

Turning to this clonotype: As the CDR3 is not closed by the conserved phenylalanine or tryptophan, this likely results from a read error. The chain carries TRBV7-2 and TRBJ1-1, with D possibly TRBD1 on 5 matching bases. The CDR3 spans 14 residues. In germline, CDR1 is SGHTA, CDR2 FQGNSA. CDR3 bases: TGTGCCAGCGGCTTAGCTAGAGGGGTAACTGAAGCTTTCTCT. Residues: CASGLARGVTEAFS.

The chain joins TRBV20-1 to TRBJ2-3; D unresolved. Germline values: CDR1 DFQATT, CDR2 SNEGSKA (reference sequence). Trimming removed 3 bases at V and 0 bases at J, with 7 bases between. This CDR3 has 13 amino acids. The CDR3 coding sequence is TGCAGTGCTAGTATCGGAAGCACAGATACGCAGTATTTT. This translates into CSASIGSTDTQYF.

The chain joins TRBV6-2 or TRBV6-3 to TRBJ1-1; D is possibly TRBD1 (5 bases). The CDR3 length is 12 residues. Germline V gene sequence: CDR1 MNHEY, CDR2 SVGEGT. V was cut by 2 bases and J by 11 bases, with 12 bases left in between. The DNA for the CDR3 is TGTGCCAGCAGTTACGGCGGGGGGTACGCTTTCTTT. Residues: CASSYGGGYAFF.

This chain joins TRBV12-3 or TRBV12-4 and TRBJ1-2; no clear D gene. This CDR3 has 14 residues. V lost 6 bases and J 0 bases, leaving 11 bases between the germline ends. CDR3 protein: CASRLGISNYGYTF. The CDR3 DNA follows: TGTGCCAGCAGGTTGGGAATTTCTAACTATGGCTACACCTTC.

This chain links TRBV20-1 with TRBJ2-3, with 8 bases aligning to TRBD1. The CDR3 is made up of 16 amino acids. CDR1 is DFQATT, CDR2 SNEGSKA, per germline (reference sequence). V trimming: 6 bases; J trimming: 2 bases; junction bases outside the gene matches: 13. The CDR3 DNA reads TGCAGTGCCCCCTTTCCGCAGGGGGCTGTCACAGATACGCAGTATTTT. It is translated as CSAPFPQGAVTDTQYF.

This clonotype has ten or more counts. The V and J genes are TRBV5-1 and TRBJ1-4; D remains unclear. In germline, CDR1 is SGHRS, CDR2 YFSETQ. The CDR3 is 14 amino acids. With 0 bases removed from V and 4 bases from J, the gap between germline ends came to 7 bases. The CDR3 DNA follows: TGCGCCAGCAGCTTGGACAGCTTTAATGAAAAACTGTTTTTT. Its protein is CASSLDSFNEKLFF.

A few counts support this clonotype. V usage is TRBV12-3 or TRBV12-4 and J usage is TRBJ2-7; 8 bases are shared with TRBD1. Trimming at V came to 2 bases and at J to 6 bases, leaving 6 bases not matched to a gene. The CDR3 is 14 residues long. The CDR3 loop is CASSLIRGLSEQYF. In DNA, the CDR3 is TGTGCCAGCAGTTTAATCAGGGGGCTAAGCGAGCAGTACTTC.

This clonotype was seen only a few times. This rearrangement joins TRBV5-1 to TRBJ2-5; TRBD2 might be the D (5 bases). CDR1 SGHRS and CDR2 YFSETQ come from the germline V gene. The CDR3 loop spans 16 amino acids. V was cut by 2 bases and J by 1 base, with 15 bases left in between. The CDR3 nucleotides read TGCGCCAGCAGCTTTCGAGGGATCTCCCGCCAAGAGACCCAGTACTTC. Protein product: CASSFRGISRQETQYF.

The V call is TRBV9, the J call TRBJ2-1; the D gene is possibly TRBD2 (6 bases). This CDR3 has 16 residues. Trimming took 3 bases from V and 5 from J, leaving 18 bases between them. Looked up from germline, CDR1 is SGDLS and CDR2 is YYNGEE. Written as DNA, the CDR3 is TGTGCCAGCAGCGAGCCGGCCGGGACTGACAACAATGAGCAGTTCTTC. Amino acid sequence: CASSEPAGTDNNEQFF.

The rearrangement joins TRBV7-3 to TRBJ2-2, with 10 bases identical to TRBD2. Trimming at V came to 0 bases and at J to 3 bases, leaving 1 base not matched to a gene. Germline V gene sequence: CDR1 SGHTA, CDR2 FQGTGA. The CDR3 runs 16 residues. In DNA form, the CDR3 reads TGTGCCAGCAGCTTAACGACTAGCGGGTACACCGGGGAGCTGTTTTTT. Its protein product is CASSLTTSGYTGELFF.

This clonotype has more than one count but fewer than ten. The chain joins TRBV12-3 or TRBV12-4 to TRBJ2-7; no clear D. The CDR3 sequence is 13 residues long. The V gene lost 0 bases and the J gene lost 3 bases, with 6 bases spanning the gap. The CDR3 is CASSLAIVYEQYF. CDR3 sequence (DNA): TGTGCCAGCAGTTTAGCTATTGTCTACGAGCAGTACTTC.

In this sample, this clonotype turned up a few times. The V and J genes are TRBV6-1 and TRBJ2-1, with D unresolved. Germline loops: CDR1 MNHNS, CDR2 SASEGT. The V gene lost 7 bases and the J gene lost 6 bases, with 16 bases spanning the gap. This CDR3 comprises 14 residues. CDR3 nucleotides: TGTGCCAGCATCGACTTCGCCCTGACCAATGAGCAGTTCTTC. This sequence encodes CASIDFALTNEQFF.

This clonotype was seen ten or more times. This chain joins TRBV20-1 and TRBJ2-1; 7 nucleotides agree with TRBD2. Looked up from germline, CDR1 is DFQATT and CDR2 is SNEGSKA (reference sequence). V trimming: 0 bases; J trimming: 4 bases; junction bases outside the gene matches: 6. The CDR3 sequence is 15 residues long. The CDR3 coding sequence is TGCAGTGCTAGAGATCTGCTAGCGGTTTACAATGAGCAGTTCTTC. This codes for CSARDLLAVYNEQFF.

There are a few counts of this clonotype. CDR3 coding DNA: TGTGCCAGCAGCTTAGGGCCGGGACAGGGTACCGGCAATCAGCCCCAGCATTTT. Translating gives CASSLGPGQGTGNQPQHF. The chain couples TRBV7-2 to TRBJ1-5; TRBD1 aligns across 9 bases. In germline, CDR1 is SGHTA, CDR2 FQGNSA. Germline trimming cut 1 base from V and 2 bases from J; bases unmatched to any gene: 9. This CDR3 comprises 18 residues.

A few counts support this clonotype. V and J are TRBV6-1 and TRBJ2-6; D gene uncertain. The germline V gene encodes CDR1 MNHNS and CDR2 SASEGT. The CDR3 is made up of 14 amino acids. Trimming left V 1 base short and J 4 bases short, with 5 bases between. The CDR3: CASSEGVGANVLTF. The CDR3, as DNA: TGTGCCAGCAGTGAAGGGGTGGGGGCCAACGTCCTGACTTTC.

Only a few counts were recorded for this clonotype. V usage is TRBV5-1 and J usage is TRBJ2-3, with 7 bases that match TRBD1. Germline trimming cut 4 bases from V and 1 base from J; bases unmatched to any gene: 6. CDR1 SGHRS and CDR2 YFSETQ come from the germline V gene. This CDR3 has 15 residues. The CDR3 region is CASSARDRRTDTQYF. The DNA of the CDR3 is TGCGCCAGCAGCGCAAGGGACAGACGCACAGATACGCAGTATTTT.

In its sample, this clonotype was seen a few times. V gene TRBV18 combines with J gene TRBJ2-5, with D perhaps TRBD1 or TRBD2 (5 bases each). V lost 11 bases to trimming and J lost 1 base, with 14 bases between them. The CDR3 consists of 13 residues. Germline-derived CDR1 and CDR2 are KGHSH and LQKENI. The CDR3 reads CASGLPLQETQYF. Here the CDR3 DNA reads TGTGCCTCGGGGCTCCCCCTCCAAGAGACCCAGTACTTC. The variable domain in full, completed from reference TRBV18 and TRBJ2-5, reads NAGVMQNPRHLVRRRGQEARLRCSPMKGHSHVYWYRQLPEEGLKFMVYLQKENIIDESGMPKERFSAEFPKEGPSILRIQQVVRGDSAAYFCASGLPLQETQYFGPGTRLLVL.

The sample holds a few counts of this clonotype. This chain joins TRBV7-9 and TRBJ2-4; D not certain. Germline CDR1 SEHNR, CDR2 FQNEAQ (reference sequence). The CDR3 is 13 residues long. Trimming removed 0 bases from V and 8 bases from J, with 8 bases in between. The CDR3 loop is CASSLAGFDIQYF. In DNA, the CDR3 is TGTGCCAGCAGCTTAGCGGGATTTGACATTCAGTACTTC.